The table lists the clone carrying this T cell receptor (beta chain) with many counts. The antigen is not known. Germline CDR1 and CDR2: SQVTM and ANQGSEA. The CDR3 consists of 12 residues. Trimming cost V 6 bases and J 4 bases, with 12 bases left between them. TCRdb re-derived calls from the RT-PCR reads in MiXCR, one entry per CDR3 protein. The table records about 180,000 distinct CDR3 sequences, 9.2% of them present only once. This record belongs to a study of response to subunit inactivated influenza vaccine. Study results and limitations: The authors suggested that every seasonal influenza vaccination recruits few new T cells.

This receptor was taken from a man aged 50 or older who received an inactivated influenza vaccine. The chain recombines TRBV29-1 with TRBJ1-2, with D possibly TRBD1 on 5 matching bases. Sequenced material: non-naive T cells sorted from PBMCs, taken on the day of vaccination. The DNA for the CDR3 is TGCAGCGTATACAGGTTAGGCTATGGCTACACCTTC. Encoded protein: CSVYRLGYGYTF.